This TCR beta chain emerged from a study of blood T cell repertoires in COVID-19. Looking at the study overall: Acute-phase and convalescent COVID-19 samples originated in the United States, Italy and Spain. T cells, B-cell-depleted T cells, or PBMCs provided the cDNA or gDNA that served as material.

This CDR3 region has 15 residues. V gave up 1 base and J gave up 2 bases, with 11 bases separating them. Germline assignment: CDR1 SGHRS and CDR2 YFSETQ. This table comes from immunoSEQ multiplex PCR, and its TCRdb copy is limited to in-frame clones, with some not included. The sample carries 160,000 or so clones, approximately 81% recorded once. The study recruited people aged roughly 18 to 89 years across about two dozen US areas. In Cohort 3, a recovered donor had either two negative PCRs, clearance, or symptom resolution. Sequencing used PBMCs or T cells enriched from blood (not recorded which). This TCR was sampled from a man aged 55 to 69 who had recovered from COVID-19. This chain connects TRBV5-1 to TRBJ2-3; TRBD1 might be the D (5 bases). CDR3 DNA sequence: TGCGCCAGCAGCTTGATACAGGCGAACACAGATACGCAGTATTTT. This encodes CASSLIQANTDTQYF.